The 5 T cell receptor beta chains below all came from one sample that was sequenced in a study of cytomegalovirus exposure and HLA in healthy donors. Primers for the PCR totalled 60 Vbeta and 13 Jbeta. Sequenced by immunoSEQ multiplex PCR; TCRdb stores in-frame clones only, minus some. The table has approximately 140,000 clones, almost 85% seen once; the top ten hold around 3%. Sequencing used PBMCs. The receptors derive from a boy aged 2-15 years in good health and CMV-seronegative.

The J gene is TRBJ2-4, the V gene TRBV30; D is unclear. Trimming took off 3 bases at V and 0 bases at J, with 6 bases between the two ends. The germline V gene encodes CDR1 GTSNPN and CDR2 SVGIG (reference sequence). The CDR3 extends over 13 amino acids. CDR3 in DNA: TGTGCCTGGAGACAGTTAGCCAAAAACATTCAGTACTTC. This sequence encodes CAWRQLAKNIQYF.

The chain carries TRBV5-4 and TRBJ2-3; possible D gene TRBD2, 6 bases. The germline V gene has CDR1 SGHNT and CDR2 YYREEE (reference sequence). Trimming shortened V by 3 bases and J by 5 bases, and 16 bases separated the two germline ends. The CDR3 is made up of 15 amino acids. The CDR3 coding sequence is TGTGCCAGCAGCTCCTGGGGCGGGGACGTAGATACGCAGTATTTT. This codes for CASSSWGGDVDTQYF. Filled out from reference TRBV5-4 and TRBJ2-3, the complete variable domain reads ETGVTQSPTHLIKTRGQQVTLRCSSQSGHNTVSWYQQALGQGPQFIFQYYREEENGRGNFPPRFSGLQFPNYSSELNVNALELDDSALYLCASSSWGGDVDTQYFGPGTRLTVL.

The chain recombines TRBV19 with TRBJ1-1; weak D call: TRBD1 (5 bases). V was pared by 5 bases and J by 0 bases, with 13 bases between. Germline values: CDR1 LNHDA, CDR2 SQIVND (reference sequence). The CDR3 is 15 amino acids. This CDR3 reads CASSPSGLLNTEAFF. The CDR3 DNA reads TGTGCCAGTAGTCCCTCAGGGCTCTTGAACACTGAAGCTTTCTTT.

In this sample, this clone turned up once. The V call is TRBV7-3, the J call TRBJ1-2; 12 nucleotides match TRBD1. CDR3 length equals 14 residues. Trimming took 2 bases from V and 6 from J; bases not matched to a gene: 1. Germline loops: CDR1 SGHTA, CDR2 FQGTGA. The CDR3: CASSLGTGGHGYTF. CDR3 coding DNA: TGTGCCAGCAGCTTAGGGACAGGGGGCCATGGCTACACCTTC.

The rearrangement joins TRBV6-5 to TRBJ1-2; no reliable D call. The CDR3 is made up of 14 amino acids. Germline CDR1 is MNHEY and CDR2 is SVGAGI. The V end lost 2 bases, the J end lost 7 bases, and 14 bases lay between the germline ends. The CDR3 here is CASSYGFGGGGYTF. The CDR3 DNA reads as TGTGCCAGCAGTTACGGGTTCGGTGGAGGTGGCTACACCTTC.